This TCR beta chain was recovered during a study of T-cell reconstitution after alpha-beta-depleted transplantation in children (dated by TCRdb to 2016 to 2017). The study in broad terms: Using TCR repertoire profiling, the study followed T-cell immune reconstitution in a quantitative way in children after TCRalphabeta/CD19-depleted allogeneic hematopoietic cell transplantation.

The method behind the library was PCR. Instrument used: Illumina HiSeq 2500. To normalize quantification of the TCRbeta repertoire, the TCR libraries were built with molecular barcoding that relied on unique molecular identifiers. TCRdb handled the public reads itself, with Q25 trimming in fastp and clone calling in MiXCR, and kept productive beta chains. Rows with one shared CDR3 protein collapse into an entry with the most common genes and DNA. For this sample there are some 350,000 distinct CDR3 sequences; roughly 16% appear just once. The ten largest clones represent 35% to 50% of the sample. The treatment or condition tag for this specimen amounts to: allogeneic hematopoietic cell transplantation with graft depleted of TCRalphabeta T cells and CD19 B cells. TCRalphabeta/CD19-depleted allogeneic hematopoietic cell grafts were given to the transplant recipients, all of whom were children. This clonotype was seen a handful of times. Its antigen remains unidentified. It has no much larger one-base neighbor in the sample; base qualities were not kept.

Points the paper makes about the study in general: In some patients, high TCRbeta diversity at day 60 was attributed to recipient T cells and intrathymic progenitors that had survived conditioning. The frequencies of hyperexpanded clones fell over the following months, and after one year, T-cell counts and TCRbeta diversity were mostly attributed to newly produced T cells. The apparently early recovery of alphabetaT-cell counts about two months after transplant reportedly depended on only several hundred rapidly expanded clones that came from non-depleted graft cells.

Looking up the germline V gene yields CDR1 MNHNS and CDR2 SASEGT. The V and J ends are trimmed by 1 base and 6 bases, leaving 13 bases between them. The CDR3 measures 14 amino acids from cysteine to phenylalanine. This entry keeps only the CDR3 DNA: 42 bases, framed from base 1. The source material was PBMCs, mostly from graft donor cells, sampled 360 days after TCRalphabeta/CD19-depleted stem cell transplant. The chain is assembled from TRBV6-1 and TRBJ2-7, with TRBD1 perhaps the D gene, on 6 matching bases. The origin of this receptor is a male patient aged 2 to 9 who had a stem cell transplant for acute lymphoblastic leukemia, so the T cells may come from the graft donor. The DNA sequence reads TGTGCCAGCAGTGAAGGTCCAGGGGCTCGCGAGCAGTACTTC. Its translation is CASSEGPGAREQYF.